These 27 T cell receptor beta chains were sequenced from one sample in a study of T cells after yellow fever vaccination. Each CDR3 protein gets one entry after TCRdb re-called the 5' RACE reads with MiXCR. The sample lists 250,000 to 300,000 distinct CDR3 sequences, roughly 13% occurring once. This specimen consisted of CD4+ T cells sorted from PBMCs, obtained 45 days after the yellow fever booster vaccination. These receptors all come from a man between 25 and 39 years old who received the YFV17D yellow fever vaccine.

V and J are TRBV7-9 and TRBJ2-7; D remains unclear. The length of the CDR3 is 13 residues. Germline-derived CDR1 and CDR2 are SEHNR and FQNEAQ (reference sequence). The germline V and J ends were trimmed by 9 bases and 2 bases, with 14 bases remaining between them. This CDR3 is CASTPNSPYEQYF. The CDR3 DNA reads TGTGCCAGTACCCCCAATTCGCCCTACGAGCAGTACTTC.

V and J are TRBV5-1 and TRBJ2-1; 7 nucleotides align to TRBD2. Germline CDR1 SGHRS, CDR2 YFSETQ. The CDR3 totals 15 residues. The V segment lost 2 bases and the J segment 2 bases; nucleotides outside the gene matches: 4. CDR3 amino acids: CASSFGGSTYNEQFF. CDR3 DNA sequence: TGCGCCAGCAGCTTTGGCGGGAGTACCTACAATGAGCAGTTCTTC.

The sample holds a few counts of this clonotype. The chain combines TRBV12-3 or TRBV12-4 with TRBJ2-7, with 9 nucleotides matching TRBD1. This CDR3 region has 12 residues. V dropped 7 bases and J dropped 6; count of bases not matched to a gene: 4. The CDR3 DNA sequence: TGTGCCAGCAAACCGGACAGGGGCGAGCAGTACTTC. This encodes CASKPDRGEQYF.

This clonotype appeared a few times. The V and J genes are TRBV20-1 and TRBJ2-2; a possible D gene is TRBD1 (6 bases). CDR1 and CDR2 from the germline V gene are DFQATT and SNEGSKA (reference sequence). The CDR3 length is 16 residues. In DNA, the CDR3 is TGCAGGGCGACAGGACCAAAGACCGAGGCCACCGGGGAGCTGTTTTTT. The encoded protein is CRATGPKTEATGELFF.

The rearrangement joins TRBV15 to TRBJ2-4; 8 nucleotides agree with TRBD2. Per germline, CDR1 LNHNV and CDR2 YYDKDF (reference sequence). Trimming at V came to 0 bases and at J to 6 bases, leaving 7 bases not matched to a gene. CDR3 length: 16 amino acids. The CDR3 DNA reads as TGTGCCACCAGCAGAGAAATTAGCGGGATTGTAAACATTCAGTACTTC. Translated: CATSREISGIVNIQYF.

This clonotype occurred many times. The V and J genes are TRBV24-1 and TRBJ2-1, with 12 bases lining up with TRBD1. The J segment lost 9 bases and the V segment lost 3 bases, leaving 8 bases of the junction unmatched. Germline assignment: CDR1 KGHDR and CDR2 SFDVKD. The CDR3 runs 16 residues. Here the CDR3 reads CATSDPGTGGEGEQFF. Written as DNA, the CDR3 is TGTGCCACCAGTGATCCCGGGACAGGGGGCGAAGGTGAGCAGTTCTTC.

A few counts support this clonotype. The chain has TRBV20-1 and TRBJ2-2, with D unresolved. The V end lost 0 bases, the J end lost 4 bases, and 15 bases lay between the germline ends. In germline, CDR1 is DFQATT, CDR2 SNEGSKA (reference sequence). CDR3 length: 16 residues. CDR3 coding DNA: TGCAGTGCTAGAGAGGGTCAAAGGTGGGGCACCGGGGAGCTGTTTTTT. It yields the protein CSAREGQRWGTGELFF.

Comment on this clonotype: This clone may be a read error of a much larger clone one base away. The chain has TRBV10-2 and TRBJ2-1; D is possibly TRBD2 (5 bases). This CDR3 is built from 15 residues. CDR1 is WSHSY and CDR2 is SAAADI in the germline V gene. The CDR3: CSSSDYQRTYNEQFF. The CDR3 DNA reads as TGCTCCAGCAGTGATTACCAGCGGACCTACAATGAGCAGTTCTTC.

This clonotype was detected many times. The rearrangement uses TRBV12-3 or TRBV12-4 and TRBJ2-5; the match to TRBD2 covers 15 bases. The ends lost 5 bases at V and 1 base at J; junction bases unmatched: 5. The CDR3 runs to 17 residues. The CDR3 coding sequence is TGTGCCAGCAGTCTCGGACTAGCGGGAGGGCCCCAAGAGACCCAGTACTTC. This translates into CASSLGLAGGPQETQYF.

This clonotype showed up many times. The V call is TRBV12-3 or TRBV12-4, the J call TRBJ2-1; no clear D gene. V shed 1 base and J shed 9 bases, with 4 bases lying between them. The CDR3 contains 11 residues. CDR3 loop: CASSLVFEQFF. CDR3 DNA: TGTGCCAGCAGTTTAGTATTTGAGCAGTTCTTC.

Only one count was recorded for this clonotype. The V and J genes are TRBV4-3 and TRBJ2-5; D is possibly TRBD2 (7 bases). The CDR3 totals 17 residues. CDR1 LGHNA and CDR2 YSLEER come from the germline V gene. The germline V and J ends were trimmed by 1 base and 5 bases, with 20 bases remaining between them. The DNA of the CDR3 is TGCGCCAGCAGCCAAGGCGGGGGCAGGGCGGGGTGGGAGACCCAGTACTTC. Translated: CASSQGGGRAGWETQYF.

Turning to this clonotype: A read error is possible here, since a much larger clone lies one base away. The chain couples TRBV20-1 to TRBJ2-7; a weak D match, TRBD1 (6 bases). Trimming took off 6 bases at V and 9 bases at J, with 15 bases between the two ends. Per the germline V gene, CDR1 is DFQATT and CDR2 is SNEGSKA (reference sequence). The CDR3 length is 11 residues. The CDR3 here is CSAPGHGRQYF. In nucleotides, the CDR3 is TGCAGTGCCCCGGGACACGGAAGGCAGTACTTC.

In this sample, this clonotype turned up a few times. V usage is TRBV28 and J usage is TRBJ2-1; 10 bases match TRBD2. The V and J ends lost 5 bases and 1 base, in that order; junction bases with no gene match: 5. Germline values: CDR1 MDHEN, CDR2 SYDVKM. This CDR3 is built from 16 residues. The CDR3 region is CASSHSGRSSYNEQFF. The CDR3, as DNA: TGTGCCAGCAGTCATAGCGGGAGGTCTTCCTACAATGAGCAGTTCTTC.

The chain links TRBV7-2 to TRBJ2-1; perhaps TRBD1 as D (5 bases). CDR1 is SGHTA, CDR2 FQGNSA, per germline. This CDR3 is built from 13 residues. V gave up 7 bases and J gave up 7 bases, with 14 bases separating them. The CDR3 DNA reads TGTGCCAGCAACCCTGGGGCGGCAAATGAGCAGTTCTTC. It encodes CASNPGAANEQFF. The variable domain in full, with the rest retrieved from reference TRBV7-2 and TRBJ2-1, is GAGVSQSPSNKVTEKGKDVELRCDPISGHTALYWYRQSLGQGLEFLIYFQGNSAPDKSGLPSDRFSAERTGGSVSTLTIQRTQQEDSAVYLCASNPGAANEQFFGPGTRLTVL.

V usage is TRBV7-9 and J usage is TRBJ2-5; 7 nucleotides line up with TRBD1. This CDR3 contains 14 residues. CDR1 is SEHNR and CDR2 is FQNEAQ in the germline V gene (reference sequence). After removal of 1 base from V and 3 bases from J, the junction contained 2 bases not matched to a gene. CDR3 residues: CASSLGGQEETQYF. Here the CDR3 DNA reads TGTGCCAGCAGCTTAGGTGGACAGGAAGAGACCCAGTACTTC.

The rearrangement links TRBV20-1 to TRBJ2-3; 9 bases agree with TRBD2. The trim removed 1 base at V and 6 bases at J, leaving 8 bases unmatched. Germline-derived CDR1 and CDR2 are DFQATT and SNEGSKA (reference sequence). This CDR3 is 15 amino acids long. Here the CDR3 reads CSARGPSGKLDTQYF. The DNA of the CDR3 is TGCAGTGCTAGAGGGCCTAGCGGGAAATTGGATACGCAGTATTTT.

V is TRBV10-3 and J is TRBJ2-5; D assignment may be TRBD1 or TRBD2 (5 bases each). Germline V lookup: CDR1 ENHRY, CDR2 SYGVKD. V lost 4 bases and J lost 4, with 19 bases in between. There are 16 residues in the CDR3. The CDR3 region is CAISGGDRGQGETQYF. In DNA, the CDR3 is TGTGCCATCAGTGGGGGAGACAGAGGCCAGGGAGAGACCCAGTACTTC.

V gene TRBV5-1 combines with J gene TRBJ2-1, with 11 bases aligning to TRBD2. This CDR3 region has 15 residues. V shed 4 bases and J 5 bases; nucleotides not matched to a gene: 5. Germline loops: CDR1 SGHRS, CDR2 YFSETQ. CDR3 nucleotide sequence: TGCGCCAGCAGCAACTTAGCGGGAGGGGACAATGAGCAGTTCTTC. The encoded protein is CASSNLAGGDNEQFF. Full variable domain (outside the CDR3, taken from reference TRBV5-1 and TRBJ2-1): KAGVTQTPRYLIKTRGQQVTLSCSPISGHRSVSWYQQTPGQGLQFLFEYFSETQRNKGNFPGRFSGRQFSNSRSEMNVSTLELGDSALYLCASSNLAGGDNEQFFGPGTRLTVL.

The V and J genes are TRBV25-1 and TRBJ1-4, with D perhaps matching TRBD1 (6 bases). Trimming pared 6 bases from V and 8 bases from J, leaving 22 bases between. Germline lookup yields CDR1 MGHDK and CDR2 SYGVNS. CDR3 length: 16 residues. The CDR3 sequence: CASSKGHSASGEKLFF. The CDR3, as DNA: TGTGCCAGCAGCAAGGGACATAGTGCATCTGGAGAAAAACTGTTTTTT.

The V and J genes are TRBV6-5 and TRBJ2-2; the D gene is possibly TRBD2 (5 bases). V lost 4 bases and J 5 bases, leaving 14 bases between the germline ends. Germline lookup yields CDR1 MNHEY and CDR2 SVGAGI. The CDR3 is 15 amino acids. The CDR3 DNA sequence: TGTGCCAGCAGTTGGGGTACCGGGGTAACCGGGGAGCTGTTTTTT. This translates into CASSWGTGVTGELFF.

This chain uses TRBV12-3 or TRBV12-4 with TRBJ2-7; 12 bases match TRBD2. The ends lost 6 bases at V and 9 bases at J; junction bases unmatched: 9. The CDR3 runs to 14 residues. Written as DNA, the CDR3 is TGTGCCAGCAGGCCGGGACTAGCGGGCTATGGGCAGTACTTC. It is translated as CASRPGLAGYGQYF.

This clonotype has a handful of counts. The CDR3 DNA is TGCAGTGCTAGTCGGCTAGCGGTCAATGAGCAGTTCTTC. Translation gives CSASRLAVNEQFF. The rearrangement links TRBV20-1 to TRBJ2-1, with 7 bases fitting TRBD2. Looked up from germline, CDR1 is DFQATT and CDR2 is SNEGSKA (reference sequence). Unmatched junction bases numbered 5, after V lost 3 bases and J lost 6 bases. This CDR3 region has 13 residues.

This clonotype was observed at least ten times. This chain joins TRBV10-3 and TRBJ1-1, with 7 bases matching TRBD1. This CDR3 has 14 amino acids. V gave up 6 bases and J gave up 0 bases; unmatched junction bases: 4. Per germline, CDR1 ENHRY and CDR2 SYGVKD. CDR3 nucleotide sequence: TGTGCCATCAGGGGGACAGAAATGAACACTGAAGCTTTCTTT. As protein: CAIRGTEMNTEAFF.

The J gene is TRBJ2-5, the V gene TRBV7-2, with 7 bases aligning to TRBD2. CDR1 is SGHTA and CDR2 is FQGNSA in the germline V gene. Unmatched junction bases numbered 12, after V lost 3 bases and J lost 5 bases. This CDR3 spans 16 amino acids. The CDR3 is CASSFVVLAEKETQYF. The CDR3 coding sequence is TGTGCCAGCAGCTTTGTTGTGCTAGCGGAAAAGGAGACCCAGTACTTC.

The chain has TRBV20-1 and TRBJ2-1; 7 bases are a match to TRBD2. Per the germline V gene, CDR1 is DFQATT and CDR2 is SNEGSKA (reference sequence). Trimming took 1 base from V and 5 from J; bases not matched to a gene: 8. The CDR3 length is 15 residues. The CDR3 bases are TGCAGTGCTAGAGCTTTACCTAGCGGCCACAATGAGCAGTTCTTC. Amino acids: CSARALPSGHNEQFF.

V and J are TRBV4-2 and TRBJ2-7, with D possibly being TRBD2 (6 bases). The CDR3 runs to 13 residues. Trimming removed 2 bases at V and 3 bases at J, with 8 bases between. Germline CDR1 LGHNA, CDR2 YNFKEQ. CDR3 amino acids: CASSQLEGYEQYF. The CDR3 DNA reads as TGTGCCAGCAGCCAATTGGAGGGCTACGAGCAGTACTTC.

This clonotype was found a few times. CDR3 in amino acids: CASSLGGSGIQFYNEQFF. In DNA, the CDR3 is TGCGCCAGCAGCTTGGGAGGGTCGGGCATCCAATTCTACAATGAGCAGTTCTTC. V is TRBV5-1 and J is TRBJ2-1, with D tentatively TRBD2 (5 bases). The CDR3 length is 18 residues. V was shortened by 0 bases and J by 3 bases, with 19 bases between the two germline ends. Per the germline V gene, CDR1 is SGHRS and CDR2 is YFSETQ.